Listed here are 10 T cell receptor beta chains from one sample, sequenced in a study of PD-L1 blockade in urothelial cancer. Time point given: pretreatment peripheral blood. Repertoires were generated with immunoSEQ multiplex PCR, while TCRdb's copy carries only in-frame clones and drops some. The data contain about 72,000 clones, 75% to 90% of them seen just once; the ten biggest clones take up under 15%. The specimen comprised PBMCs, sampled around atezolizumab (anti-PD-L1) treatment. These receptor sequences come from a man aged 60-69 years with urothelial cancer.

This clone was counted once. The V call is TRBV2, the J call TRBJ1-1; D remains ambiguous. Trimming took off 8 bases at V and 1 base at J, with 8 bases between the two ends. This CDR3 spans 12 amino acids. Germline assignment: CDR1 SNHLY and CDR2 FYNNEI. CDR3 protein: CASSSWNTEAFF. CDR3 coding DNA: TGTGCCAGCTCTAGTTGGAACACTGAAGCTTTCTTT.

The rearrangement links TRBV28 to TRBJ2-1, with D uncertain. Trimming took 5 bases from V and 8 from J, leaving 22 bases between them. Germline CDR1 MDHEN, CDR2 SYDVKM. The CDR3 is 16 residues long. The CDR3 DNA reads TGTGCCAGCAGTCCTCCGGTCGCGGCCCCTGAGGATGAGCAGTTCTTC. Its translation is CASSPPVAAPEDEQFF.

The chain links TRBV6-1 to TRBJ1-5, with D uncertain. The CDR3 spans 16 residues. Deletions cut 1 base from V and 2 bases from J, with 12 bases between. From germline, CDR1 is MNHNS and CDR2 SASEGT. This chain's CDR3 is CASSEVRVVGNQPQHF. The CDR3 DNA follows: TGTGCCAGCAGTGAAGTTAGAGTGGTGGGCAATCAGCCCCAGCATTTT.

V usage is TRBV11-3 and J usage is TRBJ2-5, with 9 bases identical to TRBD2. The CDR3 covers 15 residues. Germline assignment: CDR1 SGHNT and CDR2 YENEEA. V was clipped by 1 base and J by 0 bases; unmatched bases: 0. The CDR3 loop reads CASSLGLADQETQYF. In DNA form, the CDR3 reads TGTGCCAGCAGCTTAGGACTAGCGGACCAAGAGACCCAGTACTTC.

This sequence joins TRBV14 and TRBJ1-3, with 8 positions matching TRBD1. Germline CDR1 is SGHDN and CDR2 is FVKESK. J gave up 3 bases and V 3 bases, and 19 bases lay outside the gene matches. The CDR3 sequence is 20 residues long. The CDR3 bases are TGTGCCAGCAGCCACACAATCTTCCGGACAGGGAGCAATGGTGGAAACACCATATATTTT. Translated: CASSHTIFRTGSNGGNTIYF. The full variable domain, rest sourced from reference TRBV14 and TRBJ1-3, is EAGVTQFPSHSVIEKGQTVTLRCDPISGHDNLYWYRRVMGKEIKFLLHFVKESKQDESGMPNNRFLAERTGGTYSTLKVQPAELEDSGVYFCASSHTIFRTGSNGGNTIYFGEGSWLTVV.

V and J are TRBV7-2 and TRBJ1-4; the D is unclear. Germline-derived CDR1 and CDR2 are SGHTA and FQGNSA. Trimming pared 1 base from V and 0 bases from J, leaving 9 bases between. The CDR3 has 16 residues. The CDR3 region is CASSLGGVATNEKLFF. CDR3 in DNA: TGTGCCAGCAGCTTAGGCGGGGTTGCAACTAATGAAAAACTGTTTTTT.

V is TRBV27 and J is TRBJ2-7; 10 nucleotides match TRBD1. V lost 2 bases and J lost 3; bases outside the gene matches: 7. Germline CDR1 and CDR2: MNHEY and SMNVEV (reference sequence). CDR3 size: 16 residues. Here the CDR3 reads CASSLGTGETVYEQYF. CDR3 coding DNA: TGTGCCAGCAGTTTAGGGACAGGGGAGACCGTCTACGAGCAGTACTTC.

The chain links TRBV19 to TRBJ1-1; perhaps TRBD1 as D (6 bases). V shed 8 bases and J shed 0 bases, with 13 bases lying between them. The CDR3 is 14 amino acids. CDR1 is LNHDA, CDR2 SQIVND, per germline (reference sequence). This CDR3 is CASLNRVMNTEAFF. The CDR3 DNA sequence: TGTGCCAGTTTGAACAGGGTTATGAACACTGAAGCTTTCTTT.

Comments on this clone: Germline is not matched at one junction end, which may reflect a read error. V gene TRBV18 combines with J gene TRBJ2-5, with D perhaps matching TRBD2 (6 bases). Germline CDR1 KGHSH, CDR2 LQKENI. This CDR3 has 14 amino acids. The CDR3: CASSPEGDSAVKDF. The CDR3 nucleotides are TGTGCCAGCTCACCGGAGGGAGACAGTGCGGTAAAGGACTTC. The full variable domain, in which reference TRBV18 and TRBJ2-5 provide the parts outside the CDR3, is NAGVMQNPRHLVRRRGQEARLRCSPMKGHSHVYWYRQLPEEGLKFMVYLQKENIIDESGMPKERFSAEFPKEGPSILRIQQVVRGDSAAYFCASSPEGDSAVKDFGPGTRLLVL.

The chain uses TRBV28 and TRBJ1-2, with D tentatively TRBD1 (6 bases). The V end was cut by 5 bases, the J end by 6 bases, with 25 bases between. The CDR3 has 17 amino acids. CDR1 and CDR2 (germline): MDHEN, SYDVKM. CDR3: CASSPRLGGGANHGYTF. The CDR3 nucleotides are TGTGCCAGCAGTCCCCGCCTAGGCGGGGGCGCTAATCATGGCTACACCTTC.